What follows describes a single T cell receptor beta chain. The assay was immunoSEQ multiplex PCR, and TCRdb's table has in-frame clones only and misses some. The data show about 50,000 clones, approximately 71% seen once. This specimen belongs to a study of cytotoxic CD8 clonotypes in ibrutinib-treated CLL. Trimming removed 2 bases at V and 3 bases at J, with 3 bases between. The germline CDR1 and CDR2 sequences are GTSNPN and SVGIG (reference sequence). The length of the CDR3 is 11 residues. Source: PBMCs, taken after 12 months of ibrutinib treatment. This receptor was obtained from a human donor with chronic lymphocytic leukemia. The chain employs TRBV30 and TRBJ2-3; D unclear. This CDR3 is CAWSRTDTQYF. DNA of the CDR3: TGTGCCTGGAGTAGAACAGATACGCAGTATTTT.